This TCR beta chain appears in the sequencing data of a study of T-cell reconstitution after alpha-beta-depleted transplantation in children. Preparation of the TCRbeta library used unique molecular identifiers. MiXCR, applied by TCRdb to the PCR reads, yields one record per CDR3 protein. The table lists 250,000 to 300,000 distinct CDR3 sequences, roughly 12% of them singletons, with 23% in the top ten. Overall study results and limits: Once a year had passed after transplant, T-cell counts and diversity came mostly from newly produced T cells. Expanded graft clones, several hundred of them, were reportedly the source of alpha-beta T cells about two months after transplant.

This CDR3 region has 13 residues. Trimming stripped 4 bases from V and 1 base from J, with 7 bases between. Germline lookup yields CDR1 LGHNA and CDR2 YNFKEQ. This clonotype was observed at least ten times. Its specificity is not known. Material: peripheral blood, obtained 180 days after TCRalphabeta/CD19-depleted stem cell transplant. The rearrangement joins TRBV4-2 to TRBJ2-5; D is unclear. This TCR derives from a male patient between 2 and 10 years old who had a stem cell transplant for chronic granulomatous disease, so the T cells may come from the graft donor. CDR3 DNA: TGTGCCAGCAGCCGGACGCTCCAAGAGACCCAGTACTTC. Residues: CASSRTLQETQYF.